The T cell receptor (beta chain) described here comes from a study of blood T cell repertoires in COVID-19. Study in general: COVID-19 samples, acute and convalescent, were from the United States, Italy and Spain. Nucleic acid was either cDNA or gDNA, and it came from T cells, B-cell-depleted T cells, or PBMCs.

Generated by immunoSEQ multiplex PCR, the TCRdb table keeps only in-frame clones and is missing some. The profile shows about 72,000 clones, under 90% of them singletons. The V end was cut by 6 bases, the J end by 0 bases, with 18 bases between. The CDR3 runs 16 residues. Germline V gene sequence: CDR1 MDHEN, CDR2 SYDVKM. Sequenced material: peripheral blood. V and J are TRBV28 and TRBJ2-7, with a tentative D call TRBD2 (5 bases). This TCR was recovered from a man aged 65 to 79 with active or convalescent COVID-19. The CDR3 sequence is CASSAAGERSSYEQYF. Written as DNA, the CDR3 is TGTGCCAGCAGCGCCGCCGGGGAAAGGAGCTCCTACGAGCAGTACTTC.